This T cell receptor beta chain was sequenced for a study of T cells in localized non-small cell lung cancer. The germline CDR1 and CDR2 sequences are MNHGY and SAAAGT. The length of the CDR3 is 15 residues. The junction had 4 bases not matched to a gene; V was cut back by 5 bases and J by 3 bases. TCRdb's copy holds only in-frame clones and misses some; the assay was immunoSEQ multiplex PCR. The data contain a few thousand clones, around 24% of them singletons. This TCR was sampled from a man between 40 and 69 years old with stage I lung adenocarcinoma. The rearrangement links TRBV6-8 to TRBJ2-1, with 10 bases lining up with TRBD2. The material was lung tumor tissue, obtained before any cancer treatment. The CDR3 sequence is CASSVKREGYNEQFF. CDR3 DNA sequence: TGTGCCAGCAGTGTGAAGCGGGAGGGCTACAATGAGCAGTTCTTC.